This TCR beta chain came from a study of T cell responses to AZD1222 COVID-19 vaccine. Study summary: Pooling was applied to second doses at about 4 or about 12 weeks. Study-wide points: Sampling captured repertoires only after the peak T cell response. CD4 TCRs linked to vaccination spanned spike, dominating at 160-218 and 743-854.

This clone was counted between two and nine times. The antigen is unknown. Germline assignment: CDR1 LNHDA and CDR2 SQIVND (reference sequence). The CDR3 is 15 residues long. V was cut by 6 bases and J by 4 bases, with 19 bases left in between. Here immunoSEQ multiplex PCR was the method, and the copy in TCRdb shows in-frame clones only, minus some. The sample consists of 45,000 to 65,000 clones, 88% of them appearing once. This receptor was obtained from an adult in good health. This material consisted of peripheral blood, taken on day 0 of AZD1222 vaccination. The chain joins TRBV19 to TRBJ2-7; weak D call: TRBD2 (6 bases). CDR3 sequence (DNA): TGTGCCAGTAGCAGTGGGGCGGGACGACCTTACGAGCAGTACTTC. Translated, it gives CASSSGAGRPYEQYF. The full variable domain, rest sourced from reference TRBV19 and TRBJ2-7, is DGGITQSPKYLFRKEGQNVTLSCEQNLNHDAMYWYRQDPGQGLRLIYYSQIVNDFQKGDIAEGYSVSREKKESFPLTVTSAQKNPTAFYLCASSSGAGRPYEQYFGPGTRLTVT.